This T cell receptor (beta chain) was identified during a study of blood T cell repertoires in COVID-19. Data came from immunoSEQ multiplex PCR; TCRdb stores just in-frame clones and leaves some out. The sample records fewer than 85,000 clones, 87% being singletons. CDR1 and CDR2 from the germline V gene are MNHEY and SMNVEV (reference sequence). The ends were cut back, 3 bases at V and 2 bases at J, with 13 bases in the middle. This CDR3 region has 15 residues. This clonotype was sampled from a man aged 55 to 70 with acute or convalescent COVID-19. V is TRBV27 and J is TRBJ1-2; the D gene is possibly TRBD1 (6 bases). The specimen was peripheral blood. For the CDR3, the DNA is TGTGCCAGCAGTTTGGGGGGGGCTGGGAACTATGGCTACACCTTC. As protein: CASSLGGAGNYGYTF.